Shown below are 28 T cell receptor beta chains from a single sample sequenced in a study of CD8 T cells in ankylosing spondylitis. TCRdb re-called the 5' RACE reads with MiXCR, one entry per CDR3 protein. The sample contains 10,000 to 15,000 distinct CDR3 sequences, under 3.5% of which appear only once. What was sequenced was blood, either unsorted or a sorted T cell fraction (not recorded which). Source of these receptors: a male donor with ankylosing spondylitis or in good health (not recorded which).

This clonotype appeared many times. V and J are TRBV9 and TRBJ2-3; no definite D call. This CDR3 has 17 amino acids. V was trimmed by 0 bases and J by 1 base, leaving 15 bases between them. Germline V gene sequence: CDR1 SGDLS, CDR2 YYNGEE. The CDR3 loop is CASSVEQSVVGTDTQYF. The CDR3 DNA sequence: TGTGCCAGCAGCGTAGAACAGTCAGTCGTTGGCACAGATACGCAGTATTTT.

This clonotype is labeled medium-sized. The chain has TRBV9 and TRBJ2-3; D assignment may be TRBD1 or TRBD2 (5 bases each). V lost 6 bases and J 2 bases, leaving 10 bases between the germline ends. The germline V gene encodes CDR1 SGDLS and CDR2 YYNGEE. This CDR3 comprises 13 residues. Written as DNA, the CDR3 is TGTGCCAGCAACCGGGACCCCACAGATACGCAGTATTTT. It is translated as CASNRDPTDTQYF. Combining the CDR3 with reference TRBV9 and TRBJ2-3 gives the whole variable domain DSGVTQTPKHLITATGQRVTLRCSPRSGDLSVYWYQQSLDQGLQFLIQYYNGEERAKGNILERFSAQQFPDLHSELNLSSLELGDSALYFCASNRDPTDTQYFGPGTRLTVL.

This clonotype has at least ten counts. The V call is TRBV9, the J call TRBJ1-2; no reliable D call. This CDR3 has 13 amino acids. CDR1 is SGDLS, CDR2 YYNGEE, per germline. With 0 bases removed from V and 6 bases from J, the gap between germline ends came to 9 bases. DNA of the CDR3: TGTGCCAGCAGCGTAGCTGGCCTCAATGGCTACACCTTC. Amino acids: CASSVAGLNGYTF.

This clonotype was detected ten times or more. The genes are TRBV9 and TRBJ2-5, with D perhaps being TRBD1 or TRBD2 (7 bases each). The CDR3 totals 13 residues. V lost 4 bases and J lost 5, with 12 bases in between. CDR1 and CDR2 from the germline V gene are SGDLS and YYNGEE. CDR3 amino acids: CASSPQGGETQYF. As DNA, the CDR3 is TGTGCCAGCAGCCCTCAGGGGGGGGAGACCCAGTACTTC.

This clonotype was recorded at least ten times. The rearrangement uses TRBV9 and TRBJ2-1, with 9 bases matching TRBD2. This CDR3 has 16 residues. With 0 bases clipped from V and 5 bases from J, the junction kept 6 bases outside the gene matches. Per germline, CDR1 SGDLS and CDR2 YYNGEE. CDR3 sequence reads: CASSVEGGRVHNEQFF. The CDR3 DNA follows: TGTGCCAGCAGCGTAGAGGGCGGGAGGGTCCACAATGAGCAGTTCTTC.

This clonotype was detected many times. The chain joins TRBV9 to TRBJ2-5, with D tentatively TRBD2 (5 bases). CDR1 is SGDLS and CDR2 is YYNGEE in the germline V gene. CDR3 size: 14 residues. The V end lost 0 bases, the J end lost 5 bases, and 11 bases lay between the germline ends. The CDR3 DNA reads TGTGCCAGCAGCGTAGCCCTATCGGGGGAGACCCAGTACTTC. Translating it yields CASSVALSGETQYF. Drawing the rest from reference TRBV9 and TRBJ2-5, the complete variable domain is DSGVTQTPKHLITATGQRVTLRCSPRSGDLSVYWYQQSLDQGLQFLIQYYNGEERAKGNILERFSAQQFPDLHSELNLSSLELGDSALYFCASSVALSGETQYFGPGTRLLVL.

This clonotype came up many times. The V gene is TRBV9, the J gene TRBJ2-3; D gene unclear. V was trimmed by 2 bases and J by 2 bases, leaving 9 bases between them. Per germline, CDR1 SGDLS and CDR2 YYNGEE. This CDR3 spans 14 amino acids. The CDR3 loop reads CASSVLPDTDTQYF. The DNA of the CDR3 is TGTGCCAGCAGCGTCCTACCTGACACAGATACGCAGTATTTT. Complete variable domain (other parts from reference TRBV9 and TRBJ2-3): DSGVTQTPKHLITATGQRVTLRCSPRSGDLSVYWYQQSLDQGLQFLIQYYNGEERAKGNILERFSAQQFPDLHSELNLSSLELGDSALYFCASSVLPDTDTQYFGPGTRLTVL.

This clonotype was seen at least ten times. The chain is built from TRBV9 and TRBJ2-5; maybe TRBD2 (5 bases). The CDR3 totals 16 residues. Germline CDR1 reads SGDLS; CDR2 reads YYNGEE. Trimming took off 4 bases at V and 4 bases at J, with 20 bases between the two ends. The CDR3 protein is CASSFLRGLEGETQYF. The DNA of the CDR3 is TGTGCCAGCAGCTTCCTCCGGGGTTTAGAGGGAGAGACCCAGTACTTC.

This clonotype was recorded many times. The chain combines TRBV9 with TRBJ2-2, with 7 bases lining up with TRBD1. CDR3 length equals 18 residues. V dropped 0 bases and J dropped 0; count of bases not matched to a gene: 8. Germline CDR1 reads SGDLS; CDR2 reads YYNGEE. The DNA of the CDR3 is TGTGCCAGCAGCGTAGCTGGGACAGTTTTAGCGAACACCGGGGAGCTGTTTTTT. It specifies CASSVAGTVLANTGELFF.

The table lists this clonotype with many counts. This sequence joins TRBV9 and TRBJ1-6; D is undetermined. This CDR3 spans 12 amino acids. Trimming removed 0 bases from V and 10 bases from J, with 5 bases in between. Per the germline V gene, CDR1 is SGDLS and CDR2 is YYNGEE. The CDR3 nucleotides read TGTGCCAGCAGCGTAGGGAGCTCACCCCTCCACTTT. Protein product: CASSVGSSPLHF.

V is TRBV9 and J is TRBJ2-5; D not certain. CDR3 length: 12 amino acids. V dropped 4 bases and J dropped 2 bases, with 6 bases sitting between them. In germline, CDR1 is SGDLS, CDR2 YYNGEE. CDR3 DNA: TGTGCCAGCAGCCTGGGTCAAGAGACCCAGTACTTC. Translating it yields CASSLGQETQYF.

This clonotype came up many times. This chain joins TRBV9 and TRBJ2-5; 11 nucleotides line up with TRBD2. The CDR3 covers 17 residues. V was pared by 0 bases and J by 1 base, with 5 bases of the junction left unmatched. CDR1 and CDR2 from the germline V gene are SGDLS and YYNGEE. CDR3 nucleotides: TGTGCCAGCAGCGTAGCCGGGACTAGCGGACCCCAAGAGACCCAGTACTTC. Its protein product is CASSVAGTSGPQETQYF.

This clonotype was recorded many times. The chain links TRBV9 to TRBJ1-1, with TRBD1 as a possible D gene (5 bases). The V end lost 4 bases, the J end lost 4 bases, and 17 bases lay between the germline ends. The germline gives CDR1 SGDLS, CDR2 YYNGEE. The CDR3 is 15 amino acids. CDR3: CASSPRGGAVTEAFF. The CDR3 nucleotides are TGTGCCAGCAGCCCCCGAGGTGGGGCGGTCACTGAAGCTTTCTTT.

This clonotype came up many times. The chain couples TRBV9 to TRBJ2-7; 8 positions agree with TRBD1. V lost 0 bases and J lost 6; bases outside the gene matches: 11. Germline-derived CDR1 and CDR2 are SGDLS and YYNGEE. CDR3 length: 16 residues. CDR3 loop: CASSVVAGGVLSEQYF. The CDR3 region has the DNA TGTGCCAGCAGCGTAGTGGCAGGGGGCGTTTTATCCGAGCAGTACTTC.

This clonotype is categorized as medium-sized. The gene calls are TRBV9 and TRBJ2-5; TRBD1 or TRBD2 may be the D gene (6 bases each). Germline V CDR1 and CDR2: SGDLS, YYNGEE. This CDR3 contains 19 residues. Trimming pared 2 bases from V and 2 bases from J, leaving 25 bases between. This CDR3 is CASSVGATGGRGTQETQYF. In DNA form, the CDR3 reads TGTGCCAGCAGCGTGGGGGCTACTGGAGGCCGCGGGACTCAAGAGACCCAGTACTTC.

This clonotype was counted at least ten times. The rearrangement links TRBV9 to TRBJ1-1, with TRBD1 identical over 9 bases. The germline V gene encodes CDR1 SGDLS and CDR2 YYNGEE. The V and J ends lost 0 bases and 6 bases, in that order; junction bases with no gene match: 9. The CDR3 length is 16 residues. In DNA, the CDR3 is TGTGCCAGCAGCGTAGGGCCCGGGACAGGGATGGCTGAAGCTTTCTTT. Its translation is CASSVGPGTGMAEAFF.

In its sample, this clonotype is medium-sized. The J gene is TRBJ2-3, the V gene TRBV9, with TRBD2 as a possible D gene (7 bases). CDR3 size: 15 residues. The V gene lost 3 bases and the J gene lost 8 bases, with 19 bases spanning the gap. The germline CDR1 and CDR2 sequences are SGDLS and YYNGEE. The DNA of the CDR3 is TGTGCCAGCAGCGCATTGGCGGGGGCCACCTTTACGCAGTATTTT. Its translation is CASSALAGATFTQYF. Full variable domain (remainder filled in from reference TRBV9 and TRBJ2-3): DSGVTQTPKHLITATGQRVTLRCSPRSGDLSVYWYQQSLDQGLQFLIQYYNGEERAKGNILERFSAQQFPDLHSELNLSSLELGDSALYFCASSALAGATFTQYFGPGTRLTVL.

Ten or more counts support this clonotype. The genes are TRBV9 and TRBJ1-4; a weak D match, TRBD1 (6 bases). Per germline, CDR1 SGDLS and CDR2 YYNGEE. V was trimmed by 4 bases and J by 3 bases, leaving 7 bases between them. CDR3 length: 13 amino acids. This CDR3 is CASSRGSNEKLFF. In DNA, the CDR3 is TGTGCCAGCAGCAGGGGGTCTAATGAAAAACTGTTTTTT.

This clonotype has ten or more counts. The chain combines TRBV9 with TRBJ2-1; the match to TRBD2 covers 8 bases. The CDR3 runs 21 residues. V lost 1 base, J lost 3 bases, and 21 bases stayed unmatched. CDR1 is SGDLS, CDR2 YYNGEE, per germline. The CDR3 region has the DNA TGTGCCAGCAGCGTATTCCCGCCGACTAGATTATCGGGGGGGGGCTACAATGAGCAGTTCTTC. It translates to CASSVFPPTRLSGGGYNEQFF.

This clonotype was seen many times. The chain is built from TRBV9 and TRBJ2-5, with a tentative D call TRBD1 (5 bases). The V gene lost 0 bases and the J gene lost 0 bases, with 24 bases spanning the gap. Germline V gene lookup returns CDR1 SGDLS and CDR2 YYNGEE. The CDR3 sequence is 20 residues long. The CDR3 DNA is TGTGCCAGCAGCGTAGGTCTCTCCGGCCAGGGCCAATACGACCAAGAGACCCAGTACTTC. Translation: CASSVGLSGQGQYDQETQYF. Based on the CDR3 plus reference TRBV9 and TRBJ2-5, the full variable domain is DSGVTQTPKHLITATGQRVTLRCSPRSGDLSVYWYQQSLDQGLQFLIQYYNGEERAKGNILERFSAQQFPDLHSELNLSSLELGDSALYFCASSVGLSGQGQYDQETQYFGPGTRLLVL.

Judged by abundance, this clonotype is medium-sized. This chain's CDR3 is CASSPWTGLNTEAFF. CDR3 nucleotides: TGTGCCAGCAGCCCCTGGACCGGACTGAACACTGAAGCTTTCTTT. The chain combines TRBV9 with TRBJ1-1; D is ambiguous. The germline V and J ends were trimmed by 4 bases and 0 bases, with 13 bases remaining between them. The CDR3 is made up of 15 amino acids. CDR1 is SGDLS, CDR2 YYNGEE, per germline.

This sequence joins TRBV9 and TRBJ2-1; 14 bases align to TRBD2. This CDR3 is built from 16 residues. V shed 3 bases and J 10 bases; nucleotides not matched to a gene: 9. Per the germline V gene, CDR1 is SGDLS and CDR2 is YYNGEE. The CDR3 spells CASSAEGLAGDGEQFF. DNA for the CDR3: TGTGCCAGCAGCGCGGAGGGACTAGCGGGAGACGGGGAGCAGTTCTTC. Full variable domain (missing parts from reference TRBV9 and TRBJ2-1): DSGVTQTPKHLITATGQRVTLRCSPRSGDLSVYWYQQSLDQGLQFLIQYYNGEERAKGNILERFSAQQFPDLHSELNLSSLELGDSALYFCASSAEGLAGDGEQFFGPGTRLTVL.

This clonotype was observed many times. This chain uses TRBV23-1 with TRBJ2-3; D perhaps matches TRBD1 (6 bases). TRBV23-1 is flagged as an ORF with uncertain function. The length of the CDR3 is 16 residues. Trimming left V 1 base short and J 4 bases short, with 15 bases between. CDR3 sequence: CASSQWTGQNADTQYF. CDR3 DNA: TGCGCCAGCAGTCAATGGACCGGACAGAACGCAGATACGCAGTATTTT.

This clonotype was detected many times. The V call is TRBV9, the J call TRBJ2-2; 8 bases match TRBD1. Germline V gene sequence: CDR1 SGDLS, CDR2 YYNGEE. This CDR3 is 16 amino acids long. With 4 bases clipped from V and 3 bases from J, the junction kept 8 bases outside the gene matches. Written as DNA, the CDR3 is TGTGCCAGCAGCAAGGAAGGGACAGGTGACACCGGGGAGCTGTTTTTT. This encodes CASSKEGTGDTGELFF.

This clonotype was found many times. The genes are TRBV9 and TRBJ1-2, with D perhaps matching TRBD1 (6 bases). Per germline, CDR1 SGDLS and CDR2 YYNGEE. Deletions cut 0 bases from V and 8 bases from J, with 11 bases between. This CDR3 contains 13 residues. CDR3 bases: TGTGCCAGCAGCGTAGACCCAGGGGAGGGCTACACCTTC. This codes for CASSVDPGEGYTF. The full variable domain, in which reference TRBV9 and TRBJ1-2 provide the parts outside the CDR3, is DSGVTQTPKHLITATGQRVTLRCSPRSGDLSVYWYQQSLDQGLQFLIQYYNGEERAKGNILERFSAQQFPDLHSELNLSSLELGDSALYFCASSVDPGEGYTFGSGTRLTVV.

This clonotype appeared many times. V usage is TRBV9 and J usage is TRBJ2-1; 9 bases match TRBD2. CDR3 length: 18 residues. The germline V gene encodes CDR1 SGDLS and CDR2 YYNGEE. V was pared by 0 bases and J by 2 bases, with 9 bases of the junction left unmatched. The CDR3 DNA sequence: TGTGCCAGCAGCGTAGGAGGGGGAGCGGGGGGACCCTACAATGAGCAGTTCTTC. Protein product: CASSVGGGAGGPYNEQFF.

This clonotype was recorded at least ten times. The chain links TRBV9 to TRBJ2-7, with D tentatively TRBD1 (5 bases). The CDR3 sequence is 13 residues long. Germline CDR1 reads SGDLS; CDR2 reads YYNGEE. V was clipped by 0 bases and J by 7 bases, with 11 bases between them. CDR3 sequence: CASSVDPGSEQYF. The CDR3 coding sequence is TGTGCCAGCAGCGTAGATCCAGGGTCGGAGCAGTACTTC.

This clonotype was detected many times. CDR3 coding DNA: TGTGCCAGCAGCGTAGGCGGGTTCGGAAACACCATATATTTT. Protein sequence: CASSVGGFGNTIYF. The chain joins TRBV9 to TRBJ1-3; D ambiguous. The CDR3 spans 14 residues. V shed 0 bases and J shed 4 bases, with 8 bases lying between them. Looked up from germline, CDR1 is SGDLS and CDR2 is YYNGEE. The full variable domain, with the rest looked up from reference TRBV9 and TRBJ1-3, is DSGVTQTPKHLITATGQRVTLRCSPRSGDLSVYWYQQSLDQGLQFLIQYYNGEERAKGNILERFSAQQFPDLHSELNLSSLELGDSALYFCASSVGGFGNTIYFGEGSWLTVV.